This TCR beta chain is from a study of pediatric ulcerative colitis. Profiling relied on immunoSEQ multiplex PCR, and the TCRdb table lists in-frame clones only, not all of them. The sample records about 64,000 clones, roughly nine tenths being singletons. Source material: blood. The sequence derives from a boy younger than 18 with severe ulcerative colitis.

CDR3 DNA: TGTGCCAGCAGCCGAATACAGGGAAACACCATATATTTT. Its translation is CASSRIQGNTIYF. The rearrangement joins TRBV13 to TRBJ1-3; D gene ambiguous. With 5 bases removed from V and 4 bases from J, the gap between germline ends came to 9 bases. In germline, CDR1 is PRHDT, CDR2 FYEKMQ (reference sequence). This CDR3 has 13 amino acids.